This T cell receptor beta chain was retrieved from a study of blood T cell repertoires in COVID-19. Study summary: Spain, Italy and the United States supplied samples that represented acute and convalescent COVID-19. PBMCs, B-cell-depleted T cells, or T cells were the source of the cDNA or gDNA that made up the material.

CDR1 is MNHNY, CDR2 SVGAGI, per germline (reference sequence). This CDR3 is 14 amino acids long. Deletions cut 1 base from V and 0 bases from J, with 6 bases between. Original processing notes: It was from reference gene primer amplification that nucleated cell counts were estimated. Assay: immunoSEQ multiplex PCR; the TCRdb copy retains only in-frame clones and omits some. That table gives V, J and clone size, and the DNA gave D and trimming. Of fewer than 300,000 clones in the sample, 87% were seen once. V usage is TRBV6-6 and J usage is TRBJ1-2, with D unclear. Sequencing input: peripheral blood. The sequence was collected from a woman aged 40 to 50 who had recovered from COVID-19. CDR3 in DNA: TGTGCCAGCAGTTACTACGGGGCTAACTATGGCTACACCTTC. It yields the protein CASSYYGANYGYTF.